These 20 T cell receptor beta chains came from one sample sequenced in a study of cytomegalovirus exposure and HLA in healthy donors. PCR primers comprised 60 Vbeta and 13 Jbeta primers. TCRdb's table, derived via immunoSEQ multiplex PCR, lists solely in-frame clones and lacks some. The sample carries 150,000 to 200,000 clones, roughly 77% recorded once. Material for sequencing was PBMCs. The source of these receptors is a man between 18 and 35 years old in good health and CMV-seropositive.

CDR3 sequence: CATSRSSANEKLFF. The DNA for the CDR3 is TGTGCCACCAGTCGGTCTTCGGCTAATGAAAAACTGTTTTTT. The V gene is TRBV15, the J gene TRBJ1-4, with unresolved D. V was shortened by 6 bases and J by 3 bases, with 11 bases between the two germline ends. The V gene's germline CDR1 is LNHNV and CDR2 YYDKDF (reference sequence). The CDR3 is made up of 14 amino acids.

This sequence joins TRBV19 and TRBJ2-1; no firm D call. Per the germline V gene, CDR1 is LNHDA and CDR2 is SQIVND (reference sequence). The length of the CDR3 is 14 residues. V was cut by 3 bases and J by 3 bases, with 9 bases left in between. The CDR3 coding sequence is TGTGCCAGTAGTATGCTTGCCGGCTACAATGAGCAGTTCTTC. This translates into CASSMLAGYNEQFF.

This clone has just a few counts. The CDR3 here is CASSLEAYEQYF. The CDR3 region has the DNA TGTGCCAGCAGCTTGGAGGCGTACGAGCAGTACTTC. The J gene is TRBJ2-5, the V gene TRBV7-9; TRBD2 is a possible D gene (5 bases). With the DNA end fitting TRBJ2-7 better, the J assignment may be wrong. The CDR3 is 12 residues long. CDR1 is SEHNR, CDR2 FQNEAQ, per germline (reference sequence).

The V gene is TRBV28, the J gene TRBJ1-2; TRBD1 matches 10 bases. Germline CDR1 reads MDHEN; CDR2 reads SYDVKM. This CDR3 region has 15 residues. V lost 10 bases, J lost 2 bases, and 10 bases stayed unmatched. CDR3 nucleotides: TGTGCCACCGCCTCCCCGACAGGGGGCAACTATGGCTACACCTTC. Amino acids: CATASPTGGNYGYTF.

This clone was counted between two and nine times. The chain employs TRBV18 and TRBJ2-7, with D tentatively TRBD2 (6 bases). The CDR3 sequence is 14 residues long. Trimming pared 6 bases from V and 9 bases from J, leaving 21 bases between. Germline values: CDR1 KGHSH, CDR2 LQKENI. DNA for the CDR3: TGTGCCAGCTCTCATACGAACGGGACTCCGAGGCAGTACTTC. Its protein is CASSHTNGTPRQYF.

V gene TRBV18 combines with J gene TRBJ1-1; D perhaps matches TRBD1 (5 bases). The germline V and J ends were trimmed by 3 bases and 2 bases, with 10 bases remaining between them. This CDR3 contains 14 residues. Per germline, CDR1 KGHSH and CDR2 LQKENI. Written as DNA, the CDR3 is TGTGCCAGCTCACCGGCCAGGACAAACACTGAAGCTTTCTTT. It encodes CASSPARTNTEAFF.

The chain joins TRBV29-1 to TRBJ2-7, with TRBD2 matching over 9 bases. The V and J ends lost 2 bases and 1 base, in that order; junction bases with no gene match: 3. The CDR3 extends over 14 amino acids. CDR1 SQVTM and CDR2 ANQGSEA come from the germline V gene. CDR3 nucleotides: TGCAGCGTTGAACTAGCGGGGCGTTCCTACGAGCAGTACTTC. Its translation is CSVELAGRSYEQYF.

The rearrangement joins TRBV5-1 to TRBJ2-1, with D maybe TRBD1 (6 bases). This CDR3 has 18 residues. The germline V gene has CDR1 SGHRS and CDR2 YFSETQ. V lost 0 bases, J lost 2 bases, and 18 bases lay in between. The CDR3 nucleotides are TGCGCCAGCAGCTTGGGTTTCTACAGGGACCGTCCCTACAATGAGCAGTTCTTC. As protein: CASSLGFYRDRPYNEQFF. Filled out from reference TRBV5-1 and TRBJ2-1, the complete variable domain reads KAGVTQTPRYLIKTRGQQVTLSCSPISGHRSVSWYQQTPGQGLQFLFEYFSETQRNKGNFPGRFSGRQFSNSRSEMNVSTLELGDSALYLCASSLGFYRDRPYNEQFFGPGTRLTVL.

This clone was recorded once. The chain carries TRBV5-6 and TRBJ2-7; D is possibly TRBD2 (5 bases). CDR1 and CDR2 (germline): SGHDT, YYEEEE. V was cut by 3 bases and J by 6 bases, with 13 bases left in between. This CDR3 is 13 amino acids long. This chain's CDR3 is CASSSPSRGEQYF. The DNA for the CDR3 is TGTGCCAGCAGCTCGCCCAGCCGGGGCGAGCAGTACTTC.

This chain joins TRBV18 and TRBJ1-3; the D gene is possibly TRBD1 (6 bases). Looked up from germline, CDR1 is KGHSH and CDR2 is LQKENI. V lost 3 bases and J lost 0, with 18 bases in between. The CDR3 spans 18 residues. The CDR3 protein is CASSPTQGRPYSGNTIYF. The CDR3 DNA follows: TGTGCCAGCTCACCGACCCAGGGGCGCCCATACTCTGGAAACACCATATATTTT.

The chain carries TRBV5-1 and TRBJ2-7; TRBD1 is a possible D gene (6 bases). V gave up 0 bases and J gave up 1 base, with 8 bases separating them. CDR1 and CDR2 from the germline V gene are SGHRS and YFSETQ. This CDR3 contains 14 residues. CDR3 sequence (DNA): TGCGCCAGCAGCTTGGCCACAGGGTCCTACGAGCAGTACTTC. This encodes CASSLATGSYEQYF.

V gene TRBV6-5 combines with J gene TRBJ2-1; D gene ambiguous. V lost 2 bases, J lost 4 bases, and 6 bases lay in between. Germline CDR1 reads MNHEY; CDR2 reads SVGAGI. This CDR3 is built from 13 residues. CDR3 residues: CASSYASYNEQFF. The CDR3 DNA sequence: TGTGCCAGCAGTTACGCCAGTTACAATGAGCAGTTCTTC.

The chain uses TRBV29-1 and TRBJ2-7; 10 bases are a match to TRBD2. Germline values: CDR1 SQVTM, CDR2 ANQGSEA. The V segment lost 6 bases and the J segment 2 bases; nucleotides outside the gene matches: 4. The CDR3 loop spans 13 amino acids. The CDR3 DNA reads as TGCAGCGTCCTAGCGGGAGCCACCTACGAGCAGTACTTC. Protein product: CSVLAGATYEQYF.

The chain carries TRBV7-2 and TRBJ1-1; 11 nucleotides agree with TRBD1. This CDR3 contains 15 residues. Germline CDR1 and CDR2: SGHTA and FQGNSA. V shed 7 bases, J shed 4 bases, and the junction held 8 bases outside the gene matches. The CDR3 here is CASIYSGTGGTEAFF. The CDR3 DNA sequence: TGTGCCAGCATCTATTCCGGGACAGGGGGCACTGAAGCTTTCTTT. Based on the CDR3 plus reference TRBV7-2 and TRBJ1-1, the full variable domain is GAGVSQSPSNKVTEKGKDVELRCDPISGHTALYWYRQSLGQGLEFLIYFQGNSAPDKSGLPSDRFSAERTGGSVSTLTIQRTQQEDSAVYLCASIYSGTGGTEAFFGQGTRLTVV.

The rearrangement links TRBV27 to TRBJ2-7; 7 nucleotides agree with TRBD2. Germline values: CDR1 MNHEY, CDR2 SMNVEV (reference sequence). J lost 7 bases, V lost 6 bases, and 15 bases had no gene match. CDR3 length equals 15 residues. CDR3 protein: CASSPTSEGSWEQYF. CDR3 in DNA: TGTGCCAGCAGCCCCACTAGCGAGGGGTCGTGGGAGCAGTACTTC.

The V gene is TRBV19, the J gene TRBJ1-1; D call uncertain. CDR1 LNHDA and CDR2 SQIVND come from the germline V gene (reference sequence). V shed 2 bases and J shed 5 bases, with 9 bases lying between them. The CDR3 is 13 residues long. CDR3 DNA: TGTGCCAGTAGTATACGTGGGCAAACTGAAGCTTTCTTT. This encodes CASSIRGQTEAFF.

The rearrangement links TRBV7-9 to TRBJ1-4, with 8 nucleotides matching TRBD1. After removal of 5 bases from V and 0 bases from J, the junction contained 5 bases not matched to a gene. Germline V gives CDR1 SEHNR, CDR2 FQNEAQ (reference sequence). There are 16 residues in the CDR3. As DNA, the CDR3 is TGTGCCAGCAGCCGACAGGGGCCAGCAACTAATGAAAAACTGTTTTTT. Its translation is CASSRQGPATNEKLFF.

CDR3: CASSGGNGYTF. CDR3 nucleotide sequence: TGTGCCAGTAGTGGGGGGAATGGCTACACCTTC. This chain links TRBV19 with TRBJ1-2; D may be TRBD1 (5 bases). The V gene's germline CDR1 is LNHDA and CDR2 SQIVND (reference sequence). The CDR3 is made up of 11 amino acids. Trimming took 5 bases from V and 6 from J, leaving 7 bases between them.

This chain connects TRBV7-3 to TRBJ2-2; D not resolved. The CDR3 covers 15 residues. Germline V gene lookup returns CDR1 SGHTA and CDR2 FQGTGA. The ends were cut back, 1 base at V and 7 bases at J, with 13 bases in the middle. The CDR3 spells CASSLIGSGVGELFF. The DNA of the CDR3 is TGTGCCAGCAGCTTAATAGGCTCAGGCGTCGGGGAGCTGTTTTTT.

This chain links TRBV7-3 with TRBJ1-2; D unclear. The length of the CDR3 is 13 residues. Trimming took off 5 bases at V and 7 bases at J, with 14 bases between the two ends. The germline CDR1 and CDR2 sequences are SGHTA and FQGTGA. CDR3 protein: CASSHGPRGGYTF. The CDR3 DNA reads as TGTGCCAGCAGCCACGGTCCCCGGGGTGGCTACACCTTC.